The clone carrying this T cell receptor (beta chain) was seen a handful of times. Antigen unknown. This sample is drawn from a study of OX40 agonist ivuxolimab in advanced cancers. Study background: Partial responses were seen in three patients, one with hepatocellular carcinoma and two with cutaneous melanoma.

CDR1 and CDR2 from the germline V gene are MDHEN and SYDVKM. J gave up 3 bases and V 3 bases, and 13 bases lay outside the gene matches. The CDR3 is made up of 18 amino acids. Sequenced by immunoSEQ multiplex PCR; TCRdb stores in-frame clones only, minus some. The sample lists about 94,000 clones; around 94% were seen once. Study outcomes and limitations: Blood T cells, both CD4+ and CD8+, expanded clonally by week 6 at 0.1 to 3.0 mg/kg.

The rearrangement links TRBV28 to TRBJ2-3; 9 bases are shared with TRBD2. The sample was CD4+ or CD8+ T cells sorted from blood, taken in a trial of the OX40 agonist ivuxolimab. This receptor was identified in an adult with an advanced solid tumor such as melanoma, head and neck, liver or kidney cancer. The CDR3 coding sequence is TGTGCCAGCAGTTTTTTGGGACTAGCCTCCCAGGGGACAGATACGCAGTATTTT. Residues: CASSFLGLASQGTDTQYF. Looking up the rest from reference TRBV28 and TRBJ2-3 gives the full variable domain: DVKVTQSSRYLVKRTGEKVFLECVQDMDHENMFWYRQDPGLGLRLIYFSYDVKMKEKGDIPEGYSVSREKKERFSLILESASTNQTSMYLCASSFLGLASQGTDTQYFGPGTRLTVL.